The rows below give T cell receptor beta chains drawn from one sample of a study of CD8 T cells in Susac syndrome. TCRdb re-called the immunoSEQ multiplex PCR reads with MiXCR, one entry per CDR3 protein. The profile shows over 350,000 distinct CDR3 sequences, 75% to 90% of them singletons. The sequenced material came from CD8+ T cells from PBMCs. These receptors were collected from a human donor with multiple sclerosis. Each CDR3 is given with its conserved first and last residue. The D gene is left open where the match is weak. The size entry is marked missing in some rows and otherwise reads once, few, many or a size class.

cdr3_aa: CASSQDGQPVNQPQHF; cdr3_nt: TGCGCCAGCAGCCAAGATGGACAGCCAGTCAATCAGCCCCAGCATTTT; d_call: NA; clone_size: NA; j_call: TRBJ1-5; v_call: TRBV4-1
cdr3_aa: CASSESRQAVYGYTF; cdr3_nt: TGTGCCAGCAGTGAGTCGAGACAGGCTGTATATGGCTACACCTTC; d_call: NA; clone_size: few; j_call: TRBJ1-2; v_call: TRBV6-1
cdr3_aa: CASSQEGRVDEQYF; cdr3_nt: TGCGCCAGCAGCCAAGAGGGCAGGGTGGACGAGCAGTACTTC; d_call: NA; clone_size: NA; j_call: TRBJ2-7; v_call: TRBV4-1
cdr3_aa: CASSLFTGTGLYEQYF; cdr3_nt: TGTGCCAGCAGCCTCTTCACCGGGACAGGTCTCTACGAGCAGTACTTC; d_call: TRBD1; clone_size: NA; j_call: TRBJ2-7; v_call: TRBV7-2
cdr3_aa: CSVEDPTRGPNTGELFF; cdr3_nt: TGCAGCGTTGAAGATCCAACGAGGGGGCCGAACACCGGGGAGCTGTTTTTT; d_call: TRBD1; clone_size: NA; j_call: TRBJ2-2; v_call: TRBV29-1
cdr3_aa: CASTQDGVGTEAFF; cdr3_nt: TGCGCCAGCACCCAGGATGGGGTAGGCACTGAAGCTTTCTTT; d_call: NA; clone_size: few; j_call: TRBJ1-1; v_call: TRBV5-1
cdr3_aa: CSARDPQGRHF; cdr3_nt: TGCAGTGCTAGAGATCCGCAGGGTCGCCACTTC; d_call: NA; clone_size: NA; j_call: TRBJ2-7; v_call: TRBV20-1
cdr3_aa: CASSERGPYEQYF; cdr3_nt: TGTGCCAGCAGTGAACGGGGACCCTACGAGCAGTACTTC; d_call: NA; clone_size: few; j_call: TRBJ2-7; v_call: TRBV6-1
cdr3_aa: CASSYSMGGNYGYTF; cdr3_nt: TGTGCCAGCAGTTACTCGATGGGGGGTAACTATGGCTACACCTTC; d_call: NA; clone_size: NA; j_call: TRBJ1-2; v_call: TRBV6-5
cdr3_aa: CASSIWLDRETLNTEAFF; cdr3_nt: TGTGCCAGTAGTATATGGTTGGACAGGGAAACGTTAAACACTGAAGCTTTCTTT; d_call: TRBD1; clone_size: NA; j_call: TRBJ1-1; v_call: TRBV19
cdr3_aa: CASSFNPTSYNEQFF; cdr3_nt: TGTGCCAGCAGTTTCAACCCCACTAGCTACAATGAGCAGTTCTTC; d_call: NA; clone_size: once; j_call: TRBJ2-1; v_call: TRBV27
cdr3_aa: CASSLGQERYEQYF; cdr3_nt: TGTGCCAGCAGCTTAGGTCAGGAACGCTACGAGCAGTACTTC; d_call: NA; clone_size: NA; j_call: TRBJ2-7; v_call: TRBV7-6
cdr3_aa: CASRLQGWDEQFF; cdr3_nt: TGTGCCAGTAGACTACAGGGATGGGATGAGCAGTTCTTC; d_call: NA; clone_size: NA; j_call: TRBJ2-1; v_call: TRBV19
cdr3_aa: CASSQEGGLSSYNEQFF; cdr3_nt: TGTGCCAGCAGCCAAGAGGGGGGGTTAAGCTCCTACAATGAGCAGTTCTTC; d_call: TRBD2; clone_size: NA; j_call: TRBJ2-1; v_call: TRBV4-2
cdr3_aa: CASAASSYNEQFF; cdr3_nt: TGTGCCAGCGCGGCGAGCTCCTACAATGAGCAGTTCTTC; d_call: NA; clone_size: NA; j_call: TRBJ2-1; v_call: TRBV19
cdr3_aa: CASSQAGIGRENEKLFF; cdr3_nt: TGTGCCAGCAGCCAAGCTGGGATCGGCAGGGAGAATGAAAAACTGTTTTTT; d_call: NA; clone_size: NA; j_call: TRBJ1-4; v_call: TRBV3-1
cdr3_aa: CASGGQGTNEKLFF; cdr3_nt: TGTGCCAGCGGCGGACAGGGCACTAATGAAAAACTGTTTTTT; d_call: TRBD1; clone_size: NA; j_call: TRBJ1-4; v_call: TRBV2
cdr3_aa: CASSLEGQNQPFNYEQYF; cdr3_nt: TGTGCCAGCAGCTTAGAAGGCCAGAATCAGCCCTTTAACTACGAGCAGTACTTC; d_call: NA; clone_size: NA; j_call: TRBJ2-7; v_call: TRBV7-2
cdr3_aa: CASSLTLRPVNTEAFF; cdr3_nt: TGTGCCAGCAGTTTAACCCTTAGACCAGTGAACACTGAAGCTTTCTTT; d_call: NA; clone_size: NA; j_call: TRBJ1-1; v_call: TRBV6-5
cdr3_aa: CASSLGPAIESGYTF; cdr3_nt: TGTGCCAGCAGCTTAGGGCCGGCTATCGAGTCTGGCTACACCTTC; d_call: NA; clone_size: NA; j_call: TRBJ1-2; v_call: TRBV7-6
cdr3_aa: CASSPPGVTFYGYTF; cdr3_nt: TGTGCCAGCAGCCCTCCGGGAGTTACTTTCTATGGCTACACCTTC; d_call: NA; clone_size: NA; j_call: TRBJ1-2; v_call: TRBV3-1
cdr3_aa: CASSHLRGGEDSGANVLTF; cdr3_nt: TGCGCCAGCAGCCACCTCAGAGGAGGGGAAGATTCTGGGGCCAACGTCCTGACTTTC; d_call: NA; clone_size: NA; j_call: TRBJ2-6; v_call: TRBV4-1
cdr3_aa: CASSLVGVDTQYF; cdr3_nt: TGTGCCAGCAGTTTGGTAGGGGTAGATACGCAGTATTTT; d_call: NA; clone_size: NA; j_call: TRBJ2-3; v_call: TRBV12-3/TRBV12-4
cdr3_aa: CASSPPGQDYEQYF; cdr3_nt: TGTGCCAGCAGCCCTCCGGGACAGGACTACGAGCAGTACTTC; d_call: NA; clone_size: once; j_call: TRBJ2-7; v_call: TRBV21-1
cdr3_aa: CASSSQGEDGQYF; cdr3_nt: TGTGCCAGCAGTTCTCAGGGGGAGGACGGGCAGTACTTC; d_call: NA; clone_size: NA; j_call: TRBJ2-7; v_call: TRBV6-6
cdr3_aa: CSVEMGMGVEAFF; cdr3_nt: TGCAGCGTTGAAATGGGGATGGGGGTTGAAGCTTTCTTT; d_call: NA; clone_size: NA; j_call: TRBJ1-1; v_call: TRBV29-1
cdr3_aa: CASSHRDRGMGYEKLFF; cdr3_nt: TGTGCCAGCAGCCACCGGGACAGGGGAATGGGGTATGAAAAACTGTTTTTT; d_call: TRBD1; clone_size: once; j_call: TRBJ1-4; v_call: TRBV5-5
cdr3_aa: CASSRGAGTEAFF; cdr3_nt: TGCGCCAGCAGCCGAGGGGCAGGGACTGAAGCTTTCTTT; d_call: NA; clone_size: once; j_call: TRBJ1-1; v_call: TRBV5-1
cdr3_aa: CASSEFPGTGELFF; cdr3_nt: TGTGCCAGCAGTGAATTTCCCGGCACCGGGGAGCTGTTTTTT; d_call: NA; clone_size: NA; j_call: TRBJ2-2; v_call: TRBV6-4
cdr3_aa: CASTILADLGNEQFF; cdr3_nt: TGTGCCAGCACCATACTAGCGGATTTAGGGAATGAGCAGTTCTTC; d_call: TRBD2; clone_size: NA; j_call: TRBJ2-1; v_call: TRBV6-1
cdr3_aa: CASSLGGTWMYEQYF; cdr3_nt: TGTGCCAGCAGTTTGGGGGGGACGTGGATGTACGAGCAGTACTTC; d_call: TRBD2; clone_size: NA; j_call: TRBJ2-7; v_call: TRBV28
cdr3_aa: CSVFPYPETGSFTDTQYF; cdr3_nt: TGCAGCGTTTTCCCCTACCCCGAAACAGGGTCCTTTACAGATACGCAGTATTTT; d_call: NA; clone_size: once; j_call: TRBJ2-3; v_call: TRBV29-1
cdr3_aa: CASSPYNGGKTQYF; cdr3_nt: TGTGCCAGCAGTCCTTATAATGGGGGGAAGACCCAGTACTTC; d_call: NA; clone_size: NA; j_call: TRBJ2-5; v_call: TRBV28
cdr3_aa: CASSLAPGTGLNTEAFF; cdr3_nt: TGTGCCAGCAGTTTAGCCCCCGGGACAGGATTGAACACTGAAGCTTTCTTT; d_call: TRBD1; clone_size: NA; j_call: TRBJ1-1; v_call: TRBV12-3/TRBV12-4
cdr3_aa: CASSIGSQGYEQYF; cdr3_nt: TGTGCCAGTAGTATAGGATCACAGGGCTACGAGCAGTACTTC; d_call: NA; clone_size: NA; j_call: TRBJ2-7; v_call: TRBV19
cdr3_aa: CASSQQGSSYNEQFF; cdr3_nt: TGTGCCAGCAGCCAACAGGGGAGCTCCTACAATGAGCAGTTCTTC; d_call: TRBD1; clone_size: few; j_call: TRBJ2-1; v_call: TRBV27
cdr3_aa: CASSFMDRAGADTQYF; cdr3_nt: TGTGCCAGCAGTTTCATGGACAGGGCTGGCGCAGATACGCAGTATTTT; d_call: TRBD1; clone_size: few; j_call: TRBJ2-3; v_call: TRBV6-2/TRBV6-3
cdr3_aa: CSGHLWGRDNNEQFF; cdr3_nt: TGCAGCGGTCACCTTTGGGGGCGGGATAACAATGAGCAGTTCTTC; d_call: NA; clone_size: NA; j_call: TRBJ2-1; v_call: TRBV29-1
cdr3_aa: CASSYNGALNTEAFF; cdr3_nt: TGTGCCAGCAGTTACAACGGGGCCCTGAACACTGAAGCTTTCTTT; d_call: NA; clone_size: NA; j_call: TRBJ1-1; v_call: TRBV6-5
cdr3_aa: CATSSWQGLYEQYF; cdr3_nt: TGTGCCACCAGCAGTTGGCAGGGGTTGTACGAGCAGTACTTC; d_call: NA; clone_size: few; j_call: TRBJ2-7; v_call: TRBV15
cdr3_aa: CATSRDLGPGQGGTEAFF; cdr3_nt: TGTGCCACCAGCAGAGATTTGGGTCCGGGACAGGGCGGCACTGAAGCTTTCTTT; d_call: TRBD1; clone_size: NA; j_call: TRBJ1-1; v_call: TRBV15
cdr3_aa: CASSYSGASHGYTF; cdr3_nt: TGTGCCAGCAGTTACTCCGGGGCCAGTCACGGCTACACCTTC; d_call: NA; clone_size: NA; j_call: TRBJ1-2; v_call: TRBV6-2/TRBV6-3
cdr3_aa: CASSQDMGASGYEQYF; cdr3_nt: TGCGCCAGCAGCCAAGATATGGGAGCGTCGGGCTACGAGCAGTACTTC; d_call: NA; clone_size: few; j_call: TRBJ2-7; v_call: TRBV4-1
cdr3_aa: CASSSSWTGDIYGYTF; cdr3_nt: TGTGCCAGCAGCTCCTCGTGGACAGGGGATATCTATGGCTACACCTTC; d_call: TRBD1; clone_size: NA; j_call: TRBJ1-2; v_call: TRBV7-3
cdr3_aa: CASSLNGQGVGYEQYF; cdr3_nt: TGTGCCAGCAGTTTAAACGGACAGGGGGTTGGCTACGAGCAGTACTTC; d_call: TRBD1; clone_size: NA; j_call: TRBJ2-7; v_call: TRBV27
cdr3_aa: CASSIWDIPEAFF; cdr3_nt: TGTGCCAGCAGCATTTGGGACATTCCTGAAGCTTTCTTT; d_call: NA; clone_size: NA; j_call: TRBJ1-1; v_call: TRBV13
cdr3_aa: CASSLSGPYEQYF; cdr3_nt: TGTGCCAGCAGTCTAAGCGGGCCTTACGAGCAGTACTTC; d_call: NA; clone_size: NA; j_call: TRBJ2-7; v_call: TRBV27
cdr3_aa: CASSAGGYYEQYF; cdr3_nt: TGTGCCAGTAGTGCGGGCGGCTATTACGAGCAGTACTTC; d_call: NA; clone_size: NA; j_call: TRBJ2-7; v_call: TRBV19
cdr3_aa: CASSLGLRVKNEQFF; cdr3_nt: TGTGCCAGCAGCTTAGGCTTGAGAGTTAAGAATGAGCAGTTCTTC; d_call: NA; clone_size: NA; j_call: TRBJ2-1; v_call: TRBV13
cdr3_aa: CASSQVKSNTQYF; cdr3_nt: TGCGCCAGCAGCCAAGTAAAAAGTAATACGCAGTATTTT; d_call: NA; clone_size: NA; j_call: TRBJ2-3; v_call: TRBV4-1
cdr3_aa: CSAPKDGIQETQYF; cdr3_nt: TGCAGTGCTCCCAAGGACGGGATCCAAGAGACCCAGTACTTC; d_call: NA; clone_size: NA; j_call: TRBJ2-5; v_call: TRBV20-1
cdr3_aa: CASSDNRLAGGPKETQYF; cdr3_nt: TGTGCCAGCAGTGATAACCGACTAGCGGGAGGTCCCAAAGAGACCCAGTACTTC; d_call: TRBD2; clone_size: NA; j_call: TRBJ2-5; v_call: TRBV28
cdr3_aa: CASSLSIAENINEQFF; cdr3_nt: TGTGCCAGCAGTTTATCGATAGCCGAGAATATAAACGAGCAGTTCTTC; d_call: NA; clone_size: NA; j_call: TRBJ2-1; v_call: TRBV27
cdr3_aa: CASSLAGRVKVDEQYF; cdr3_nt: TGCGCCAGCAGCTTGGCCGGACGGGTTAAGGTGGACGAGCAGTACTTC; d_call: NA; clone_size: NA; j_call: TRBJ2-7; v_call: TRBV5-1
cdr3_aa: CAWSFDTTNTGELFF; cdr3_nt: TGTGCCTGGAGTTTTGACACGACGAACACCGGGGAGCTGTTTTTT; d_call: NA; clone_size: NA; j_call: TRBJ2-2; v_call: TRBV30
cdr3_aa: CASSSDRENTGELFF; cdr3_nt: TGTGCCAGCAGCTCGGACAGGGAAAACACCGGGGAGCTGTTTTTT; d_call: TRBD1; clone_size: NA; j_call: TRBJ2-2; v_call: TRBV11-2
cdr3_aa: CSAREDRVGSNQPQHF; cdr3_nt: TGCAGTGCTAGAGAGGACAGAGTGGGTAGCAATCAGCCCCAGCATTTT; d_call: NA; clone_size: few; j_call: TRBJ1-5; v_call: TRBV20-1
cdr3_aa: CASHEGETGRYEQYF; cdr3_nt: TGTGCCAGCCACGAGGGAGAGACAGGCCGCTACGAGCAGTACTTC; d_call: NA; clone_size: few; j_call: TRBJ2-7; v_call: TRBV6-1
cdr3_aa: CASSLIGLVGTDTQYF; cdr3_nt: TGTGCCAGCAGCTTAATCGGACTAGTAGGCACAGATACGCAGTATTTT; d_call: TRBD2; clone_size: NA; j_call: TRBJ2-3; v_call: TRBV7-8